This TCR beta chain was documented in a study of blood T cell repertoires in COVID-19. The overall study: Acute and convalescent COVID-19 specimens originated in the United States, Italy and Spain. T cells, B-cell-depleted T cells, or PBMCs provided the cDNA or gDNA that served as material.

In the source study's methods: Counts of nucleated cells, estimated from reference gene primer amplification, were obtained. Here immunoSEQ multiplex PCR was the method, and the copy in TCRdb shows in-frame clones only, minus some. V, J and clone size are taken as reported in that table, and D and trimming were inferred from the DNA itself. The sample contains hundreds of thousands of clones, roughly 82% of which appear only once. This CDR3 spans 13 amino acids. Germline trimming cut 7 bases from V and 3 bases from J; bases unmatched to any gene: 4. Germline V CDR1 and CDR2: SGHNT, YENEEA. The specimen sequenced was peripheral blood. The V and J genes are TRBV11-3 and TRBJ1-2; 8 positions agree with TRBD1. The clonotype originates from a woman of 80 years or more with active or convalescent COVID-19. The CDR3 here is CASNQQGDYGYTF. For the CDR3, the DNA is TGTGCCAGCAACCAACAGGGGGACTATGGCTACACCTTC.